Listed below are T cell receptor beta chains from one sample, sequenced in a study of identical twins. TCRdb reprocessed the 5' RACE reads with MiXCR, giving one entry per CDR3 protein. The sample shows about 660,000 distinct CDR3 sequences, about 9.4% of them seen only once. Separately, the same data were catalogued under a study of yellow fever vaccine responses in identical twins.

The sequenced material came from PBMCs. All receptors derive from a young woman in good health. Each CDR3 is given with its conserved first and last residue. D genes are given only for firm matches. Some rows have no size entry. The others give once, few or many, or a class for an expanded clone.

TRBV5-1	TRBJ2-5	14	NA	NA	TGCGCCAGCAGCCCCCGTCGATCTCAAGAGACCCAGTACTTC	CASSPRRSQETQYF
TRBV20-1	TRBJ2-1	15	NA	many	TGCAGTGCTAGCCCCACAGAGAGCTCCTACAATGAGCAGTTCTTC	CSASPTESSYNEQFF
TRBV6-5	TRBJ2-3	15	NA	many	TGTGCCAGCAGTTATGCTAGCGCAACCACAGATACGCAGTATTTT	CASSYASATTDTQYF
TRBV29-1	TRBJ1-2	12	NA	NA	TGCAGCGACATGAGGGAGGGCCAGATCCACACCTTC	CSDMREGQIHTF
TRBV7-9	TRBJ2-1	13	NA	few	TGTGCCAGCAGCCATCTATACCGTCCTGAGCAGTTCTTC	CASSHLYRPEQFF
TRBV9	TRBJ1-5	14	TRBD1	few	TGTGCCAGCAGCGTGGGGACAGGGCATCAGCCCCAGCATTTT	CASSVGTGHQPQHF
TRBV27	TRBJ2-3	18	TRBD2	many	TGTGCCAGCAGTAAGATCGGACTAGCGGGGGGCCTCACAGATACGCAGTATTTT	CASSKIGLAGGLTDTQYF
TRBV7-9	TRBJ1-1	13	NA	few	TGTGCCAGCAGCTACAGGGAAGGCACTGAAGCTTTCTTT	CASSYREGTEAFF
TRBV20-1	TRBJ2-2	12	TRBD1	few	TGCAGTGCCGGGACAGGGCAGAGGGAGCTGTTTTTT	CSAGTGQRELFF
TRBV30	TRBJ2-3	17	NA	NA	TGTGCCTGGAGGGGATGGGATGTGACGGGGCCGACAGATACGCAGTATTTT	CAWRGWDVTGPTDTQYF
TRBV3-1	TRBJ2-7	13	TRBD2	many	TGTGCCAGCAGCCCCGGACTAGCGAGGGAGCAGTACTTC	CASSPGLAREQYF
TRBV6-6	TRBJ1-3	13	NA	NA	TGTGCCAGCAGGAGGGGGGAAGGAAACACCATATATTTT	CASRRGEGNTIYF
TRBV7-3	TRBJ2-2	18	TRBD1	few	TGTGCCAGCAGCTTTTCCGGGACAGGGGGTGTAAGGTCCGGGGAGCTGTTTTTT	CASSFSGTGGVRSGELFF
TRBV4-3	TRBJ2-1	17	TRBD2	few	TGCGCCAGCAGCCAAGGCCTGCTAGCGGGAGTTTTCAATGAGCAGTTCTTC	CASSQGLLAGVFNEQFF
TRBV20-1	TRBJ2-3	16	NA	NA	TGCAGTGCTAGGATTGGCTCCACGAGCTACACAGATACGCAGTATTTT	CSARIGSTSYTDTQYF
TRBV3-1	TRBJ1-1	11	NA	few	TGTGCCAGCAGCCATGGGCAGGCGGCTTTCTTT	CASSHGQAAFF
TRBV20-1	TRBJ2-1	14	NA	NA	TGCAGTGCTAGAGATGGTGGGGACTACAATGAGCAGTTCTTC	CSARDGGDYNEQFF
TRBV10-3	TRBJ2-1	13	TRBD2	NA	TGTGCCATCAGTGGAACGGGAGGCAGTGAGCAGTTCTTC	CAISGTGGSEQFF
TRBV6-5	TRBJ1-1	15	NA	few	TGTGCCAGCAGTTACCCACTTCTCGGACAGCTTGAAGCTTTCTTT	CASSYPLLGQLEAFF
TRBV11-1	TRBJ2-7	18	NA	NA	TGTGCCAGCAGCGAAAGCCACTTTACAGGCCCAAGGACCTACGAGCAGTACTTC	CASSESHFTGPRTYEQYF
TRBV15	TRBJ2-2	15	NA	many	TGTGCCACCACGTTCTGGGCCAGCGAGACCGGGGAGCTGTTTTTT	CATTFWASETGELFF
TRBV20-1	TRBJ2-3	14	TRBD2	few	TGCAGTGCCCCGCGGACTAGCGGTTCAGATACGCAGTATTTT	CSAPRTSGSDTQYF
TRBV20-1	TRBJ2-5	12	NA	many	TGCAGTGCTAGTTGGGTTAGAGAGACCCAGTACTTC	CSASWVRETQYF
TRBV27	TRBJ1-1	14	NA	few	TGTGCCAGCAGTTTATCAAGGAGTAGGACTGGAGCTTTCTTT	CASSLSRSRTGAFF
TRBV4-1	TRBJ1-1	13	NA	NA	TGCGCCAGCAGACGCGGGGAGGACACTGAAGCTTTCTTT	CASRRGEDTEAFF
TRBV12-3/TRBV12-4	TRBJ2-4	17	TRBD1	many	TGTGCCAGCAGTTCCCCGGGACAGGGGGTAGCCAAAAACATTCAGTACTTC	CASSSPGQGVAKNIQYF
TRBV3-1	TRBJ2-2	17	TRBD2	few	TGTGCCAGCAGCCAGGACAGTCTAGCGGGGTTGACCGGGGAGCTGTTTTTT	CASSQDSLAGLTGELFF